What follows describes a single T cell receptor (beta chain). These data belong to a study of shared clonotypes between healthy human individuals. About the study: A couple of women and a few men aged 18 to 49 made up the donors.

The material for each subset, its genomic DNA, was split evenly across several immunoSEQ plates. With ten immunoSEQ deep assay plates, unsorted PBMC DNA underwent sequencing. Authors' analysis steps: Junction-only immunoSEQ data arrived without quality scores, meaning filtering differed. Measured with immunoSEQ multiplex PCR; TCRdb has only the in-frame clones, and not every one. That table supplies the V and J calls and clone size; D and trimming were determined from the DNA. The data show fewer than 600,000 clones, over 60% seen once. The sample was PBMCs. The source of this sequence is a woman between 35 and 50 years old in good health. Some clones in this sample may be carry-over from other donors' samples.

CDR3: CASSRTSGQFYEQFF. DNA for the CDR3: TGTGCCAGCAGCCGCACTAGCGGGCAGTTCTATGAGCAGTTCTTC. The V gene is TRBV28, the J gene TRBJ2-1; 9 bases match TRBD2. With 6 bases clipped from V and 8 bases from J, the junction kept 11 bases outside the gene matches. This CDR3 region has 15 residues. Germline CDR1 MDHEN, CDR2 SYDVKM.